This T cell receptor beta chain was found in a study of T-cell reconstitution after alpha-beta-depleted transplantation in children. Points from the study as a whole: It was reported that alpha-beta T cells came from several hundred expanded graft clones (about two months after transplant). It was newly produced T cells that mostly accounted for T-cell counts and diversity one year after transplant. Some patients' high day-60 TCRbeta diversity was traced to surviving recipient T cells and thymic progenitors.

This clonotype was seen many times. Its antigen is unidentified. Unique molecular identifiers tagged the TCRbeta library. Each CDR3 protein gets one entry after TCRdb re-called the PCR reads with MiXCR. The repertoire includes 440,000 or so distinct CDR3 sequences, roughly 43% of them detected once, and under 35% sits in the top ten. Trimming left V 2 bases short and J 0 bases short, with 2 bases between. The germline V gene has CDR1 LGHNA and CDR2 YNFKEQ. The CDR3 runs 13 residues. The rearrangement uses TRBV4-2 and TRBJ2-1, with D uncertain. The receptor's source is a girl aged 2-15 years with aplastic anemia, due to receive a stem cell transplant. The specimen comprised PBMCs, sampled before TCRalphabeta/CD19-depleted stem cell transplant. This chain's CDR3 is CASSQNSYNEQFF. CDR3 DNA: TGTGCCAGCAGCCAAAACTCCTACAATGAGCAGTTCTTC.